What follows are 18 T cell receptor beta chains derived from one specimen sequenced in a study of T cell repertoires in cytomegalovirus infection. TCRdb recomputed calls from the reads with MiXCR, one row per CDR3 protein. Here the sample spans roughly 140,000 distinct CDR3 sequences, around a quarter being singletons. The sequenced sample consisted of PBMCs. The origin of the receptors is a human donor in good health (CMV status not recorded). Some clones in this sample may be carry-over from other donors' samples.

The chain is built from TRBV30 and TRBJ2-1, with D possibly being TRBD2 (6 bases). V lost 7 bases and J 3 bases, leaving 16 bases between the germline ends. Looked up from germline, CDR1 is GTSNPN and CDR2 is SVGIG (reference sequence). The CDR3 covers 14 residues. CDR3 in amino acids: CASNWDSFYNEQFF. As DNA, the CDR3 is TGTGCCTCGAACTGGGACTCGTTCTACAATGAGCAGTTCTTC.

The chain links TRBV7-2 to TRBJ2-3; 7 nucleotides match TRBD2. The CDR3 totals 17 residues. Trimming at V came to 5 bases and at J to 1 base, leaving 12 bases not matched to a gene. The V gene's germline CDR1 is SGHTA and CDR2 FQGNSA. CDR3 loop: CASSPQVRAGGTDTQYF. Written as DNA, the CDR3 is TGTGCCAGCAGCCCCCAGGTGCGGGCGGGGGGCACAGATACGCAGTATTTT.

The chain recombines TRBV5-5 with TRBJ1-6, with D uncertain. Germline values: CDR1 SGHKS, CDR2 YYEKEE (reference sequence). CDR3 length equals 12 residues. Trimming removed 3 bases from V and 13 bases from J, with 11 bases in between. The CDR3 spells CASSSGLPPLHF. The CDR3 nucleotides read TGTGCCAGCAGCTCCGGCCTCCCTCCCCTCCACTTT.

In its sample, this clonotype was seen once. J is TRBJ2-1 and V is TRBV9; D tentatively reads TRBD1 or TRBD2 (5 bases each). V lost 5 bases, J lost 6 bases, and 9 bases lay in between. This CDR3 contains 12 residues. The germline gives CDR1 SGDLS, CDR2 YYNGEE. The CDR3: CASRGDANEQFF. The CDR3 DNA reads as TGTGCCAGCAGGGGGGACGCCAATGAGCAGTTCTTC.

CDR3 loop: CASIRRGGGLNEQFF. CDR3 nucleotide sequence: TGTGCCAGCATTCGGCGGGGCGGGGGGCTAAATGAGCAGTTCTTC. The chain couples TRBV28 to TRBJ2-1; 8 bases align to TRBD2. The CDR3 contains 15 residues. With V trimmed by 7 bases and J by 7 bases, 12 bases remained unmatched. The germline gives CDR1 MDHEN, CDR2 SYDVKM. The full variable domain, completed using reference TRBV28 and TRBJ2-1, is DVKVTQSSRYLVKRTGEKVFLECVQDMDHENMFWYRQDPGLGLRLIYFSYDVKMKEKGDIPEGYSVSREKKERFSLILESASTNQTSMYLCASIRRGGGLNEQFFGPGTRLTVL.

This clonotype occurred a few times. The rearrangement links TRBV20-1 to TRBJ2-2, with TRBD2 matching over 10 bases. The CDR3 is made up of 17 amino acids. J lost 4 bases, V lost 6 bases, and 14 bases had no gene match. Looked up from germline, CDR1 is DFQATT and CDR2 is SNEGSKA (reference sequence). For the CDR3, the DNA is TGCAGTGCCCAGAGCGGGAGCGGGAGGGCCACCACCGGGGAGCTGTTTTTT. It encodes CSAQSGSGRATTGELFF.

The chain recombines TRBV18 with TRBJ1-5, with 7 bases lining up with TRBD1. The CDR3 has 14 amino acids. The V gene end was trimmed by 3 bases and the J gene end by 7 bases; junction bases not matched to a gene: 6. Looked up from germline, CDR1 is KGHSH and CDR2 is LQKENI. CDR3 region: CASSPTGDTQPQHF. Written as DNA, the CDR3 is TGTGCCAGCTCACCTACAGGGGATACCCAGCCCCAGCATTTT.

V usage is TRBV12-3 or TRBV12-4 and J usage is TRBJ2-5; 9 nucleotides line up with TRBD2. The CDR3 extends over 16 amino acids. The V gene end was trimmed by 6 bases and the J gene end by 7 bases; junction bases not matched to a gene: 15. CDR3 amino acids: CASSYPPREGPGTQYF. The DNA of the CDR3 is TGTGCCAGCAGCTACCCCCCGCGGGAGGGCCCAGGGACCCAGTACTTC.

The chain links TRBV6-5 to TRBJ1-2; D call uncertain. The CDR3 loop spans 12 amino acids. V shed 5 bases and J shed 4 bases, with 8 bases lying between them. Germline V gene sequence: CDR1 MNHEY, CDR2 SVGAGI. CDR3 in amino acids: CASSTAGYGYTF. CDR3 in DNA: TGTGCCAGCAGTACAGCGGGCTATGGCTACACCTTC.

This clonotype was counted a few times. The rearrangement uses TRBV7-6 and TRBJ1-1; 9 bases map to TRBD1. The CDR3 is 13 amino acids. J was trimmed by 7 bases and V by 5 bases; bases with no gene match: 5. Germline values: CDR1 SGHVS, CDR2 FNYEAQ. CDR3 residues: CASSLRQGGEAFF. The CDR3 coding sequence is TGTGCCAGCAGCCTTAGACAGGGGGGTGAAGCTTTCTTT.

This clonotype was picked up a small number of times. This chain uses TRBV7-9 with TRBJ1-2, with D unresolved. Trimming took off 1 base at V and 4 bases at J, with 7 bases between the two ends. The CDR3 runs 13 residues. Germline CDR1 is SEHNR and CDR2 is FQNEAQ (reference sequence). CDR3 region: CASSLDGAYGYTF. Here the CDR3 DNA reads TGTGCCAGCAGCTTAGACGGAGCCTATGGCTACACCTTC.

This clonotype occurred many times. The chain is built from TRBV20-1 and TRBJ2-3; TRBD2 might be the D (6 bases). The CDR3 runs 14 residues. V lost 1 base to trimming and J lost 1 base, with 9 bases between them. The germline gives CDR1 DFQATT, CDR2 SNEGSKA (reference sequence). CDR3 nucleotide sequence: TGCAGTGCTAGAGGGACGGGGGGCACAGATACGCAGTATTTT. This translates into CSARGTGGTDTQYF.

This clonotype occurred a few times. The V gene is TRBV6-6, the J gene TRBJ1-1; D call uncertain. V dropped 2 bases and J dropped 1 base, with 5 bases sitting between them. The germline V gene has CDR1 MNHNY and CDR2 SVGAGI (reference sequence). The CDR3 totals 13 residues. The chain's CDR3 is CASSYPGNTEAFF. As DNA, the CDR3 is TGTGCCAGCAGTTACCCGGGGAACACTGAAGCTTTCTTT.

This clonotype was recorded a few times. The chain couples TRBV28 to TRBJ2-3; 11 bases are shared with TRBD2. The V gene's germline CDR1 is MDHEN and CDR2 SYDVKM. J gave up 4 bases and V 4 bases, and 10 bases lay outside the gene matches. CDR3 size: 17 residues. The CDR3 reads CASSYDLTSGGSDTQYF. The CDR3 region has the DNA TGTGCCAGCAGTTATGATTTAACTAGCGGGGGATCAGATACGCAGTATTTT.

The chain couples TRBV20-1 to TRBJ1-1; tentatively, D is TRBD1 (5 bases). From germline, CDR1 is DFQATT and CDR2 SNEGSKA (reference sequence). The CDR3 is 15 residues long. V lost 2 bases and J 5 bases, leaving 18 bases between the germline ends. The CDR3, as DNA: TGCAGTGCTAGACCACCAGGGAGGGTTCGAACTGAAGCTTTCTTT. It translates to CSARPPGRVRTEAFF.

This chain joins TRBV29-1 and TRBJ2-7; 7 nucleotides match TRBD1. The CDR3 is 12 amino acids. The germline CDR1 and CDR2 sequences are SQVTM and ANQGSEA. Germline trimming cut 3 bases from V and 6 bases from J; bases unmatched to any gene: 5. CDR3: CSVEETGVEQYF. The CDR3 DNA reads TGCAGCGTTGAGGAAACAGGGGTCGAGCAGTACTTC.

The rearrangement uses TRBV28 and TRBJ2-3, with TRBD2 identical over 10 bases. Germline loops: CDR1 MDHEN, CDR2 SYDVKM. V was clipped by 6 bases and J by 1 base; unmatched bases: 1. CDR3 size: 14 residues. This chain's CDR3 is CASRGTSGTDTQYF. The CDR3 nucleotides read TGTGCCAGCAGGGGGACTAGCGGCACAGATACGCAGTATTTT.

The chain combines TRBV7-8 with TRBJ2-2, with no clear D. From germline, CDR1 is SGHVS and CDR2 FQNEAQ. This CDR3 has 15 amino acids. The CDR3 loop is CVSKIQRPNTGELFF. The CDR3 DNA reads as TGTGTCAGTAAAATCCAGAGGCCGAACACCGGGGAGCTGTTTTTT.